These 21 T cell receptor beta chains originate from one sample sequenced in a study of early T cells in non-severe SARS-CoV-2 infection. TCRdb ran MiXCR on the 5' RACE reads and lists one entry per CDR3 protein. Among approximately 56,000 distinct CDR3 sequences listed, 9.1% were seen once. Sequenced material: whole blood. The receptors shown here come from an adult who was a healthcare worker with PCR-confirmed SARS-CoV-2 infection or an uninfected control (not recorded which).

This clonotype appeared many times. The chain couples TRBV4-2 to TRBJ1-2, with 9 bases fitting TRBD1. The V gene's germline CDR1 is LGHNA and CDR2 YNFKEQ. J gave up 3 bases and V 0 bases, and 2 bases lay outside the gene matches. The CDR3 extends over 15 amino acids. The CDR3 spells CASSQEGQGDYGYTF. In DNA form, the CDR3 reads TGTGCCAGCAGCCAAGAGGGACAGGGAGACTATGGCTACACCTTC.

In its sample, this clonotype was seen many times. This chain uses TRBV12-5 with TRBJ2-1; 14 positions agree with TRBD2. The trim removed 0 bases at V and 8 bases at J, leaving 9 bases unmatched. Germline V CDR1 and CDR2: LGHNT, FRNRAP. The CDR3 runs to 18 residues. In nucleotides, the CDR3 is TGTGCTAGTGGTTTGGTATTTGTGGGACTAGCGGGGGACCATGAGCAGTTCTTC. As protein: CASGLVFVGLAGDHEQFF.

This clonotype showed up many times. This sequence joins TRBV18 and TRBJ2-1, with TRBD2 matching over 7 bases. The V and J ends lost 4 bases and 5 bases, in that order; junction bases with no gene match: 8. The germline V gene encodes CDR1 KGHSH and CDR2 LQKENI. The CDR3 is 15 amino acids. This CDR3 reads CASSQIGLVDNEQFF. The CDR3 DNA sequence: TGTGCCAGCTCACAGATAGGACTAGTCGACAATGAGCAGTTCTTC.

This clonotype was recorded at least ten times. The rearrangement joins TRBV6-6 to TRBJ1-1; D is unclear. V was pared by 5 bases and J by 1 base, with 17 bases between. This CDR3 is built from 16 residues. Per germline, CDR1 MNHNY and CDR2 SVGAGI (reference sequence). CDR3 in amino acids: CASSLPTRGQNTEAFF. The DNA for the CDR3 is TGTGCCAGCAGTCTGCCCACCAGAGGGCAGAACACTGAAGCTTTCTTT.

This clonotype was seen ten or more times. The chain couples TRBV20-1 to TRBJ2-1; a possible D gene is TRBD2 (5 bases). Germline V gene sequence: CDR1 DFQATT, CDR2 SNEGSKA (reference sequence). This CDR3 has 14 residues. V was clipped by 1 base and J by 4 bases, with 11 bases between them. In DNA form, the CDR3 reads TGCAGTGCTAGAGGAAAGACTACGTACAATGAGCAGTTCTTC. Translated, it gives CSARGKTTYNEQFF.

J is TRBJ2-5 and V is TRBV3-1, with D possibly being TRBD1 or TRBD2 (5 bases each). V lost 2 bases, J lost 5 bases, and 9 bases lay in between. The CDR3 runs to 13 residues. Germline loops: CDR1 LGHDT, CDR2 YNNKEL (reference sequence). The CDR3 reads CASSQRGGETQYF. CDR3 bases: TGTGCCAGCAGCCAAAGGGGCGGGGAGACCCAGTACTTC.

This clonotype turned up a few times. The chain couples TRBV5-4 to TRBJ2-2, with 9 bases aligning to TRBD2. J lost 3 bases, V lost 4 bases, and 4 bases had no gene match. This CDR3 spans 15 amino acids. Per the germline V gene, CDR1 is SGHNT and CDR2 is YYREEE (reference sequence). CDR3 amino acids: CASSLSGRHTGELFF. The DNA for the CDR3 is TGTGCCAGCAGCCTTAGCGGGAGACACACCGGGGAGCTGTTTTTT.

The CDR3 region is CSVESAPSNEQFF. The CDR3 DNA sequence: TGCAGCGTTGAGTCGGCCCCCAGCAATGAGCAGTTCTTC. The chain combines TRBV29-1 with TRBJ2-1, with unresolved D. Trimming took off 3 bases at V and 6 bases at J, with 12 bases between the two ends. Germline V lookup: CDR1 SQVTM, CDR2 ANQGSEA. The CDR3 is 13 residues long.

Many counts were recorded for this clonotype. The CDR3 region has the DNA TGCAGTGCTAGACCGTGGCGGGATTACAATGAGCAGTTCTTC. Translated: CSARPWRDYNEQFF. This chain connects TRBV20-1 to TRBJ2-1, with D possibly being TRBD2 (6 bases). The CDR3 runs 14 residues. The germline V and J ends were trimmed by 2 bases and 4 bases, with 12 bases remaining between them. Per the germline V gene, CDR1 is DFQATT and CDR2 is SNEGSKA (reference sequence).

This clonotype was recorded many times. The genes are TRBV3-1 and TRBJ2-1; 8 bases align to TRBD2. Germline trimming cut 4 bases from V and 8 bases from J; bases unmatched to any gene: 13. Germline assignment: CDR1 LGHDT and CDR2 YNNKEL (reference sequence). The CDR3 loop spans 16 amino acids. CDR3 loop: CASSPLTSGGMDEQFF. The CDR3 DNA follows: TGTGCCAGCAGCCCCCTAACTAGCGGAGGGATGGATGAGCAGTTCTTC.

On this clonotype itself: With a much larger clone just one base away, this may be a read error. The chain uses TRBV6-5 and TRBJ2-3; 7 positions agree with TRBD2. Germline V gives CDR1 MNHEY, CDR2 SVGAGI. The CDR3 has 15 residues. Losses at the gene ends were 1 base for V and 2 bases for J; bases not matched to a gene: 3. CDR3 loop: CASSYWLAATDTQYF. In DNA form, the CDR3 reads TGTGCCAGCAGTTACTGGCTAGCGGCCACAGATACGCAGTATTTT.

This clonotype appeared many times. The V and J genes are TRBV27 and TRBJ2-1, with 8 bases lining up with TRBD1. This CDR3 has 17 amino acids. The V segment lost 4 bases and the J segment 4 bases; nucleotides outside the gene matches: 12. Germline CDR1 and CDR2: MNHEY and SMNVEV (reference sequence). Here the CDR3 DNA reads TGTGCCAGCAGTTCGTCGACAGGGGATATGCGGTACAATGAGCAGTTCTTC. Translated: CASSSSTGDMRYNEQFF.

This chain joins TRBV10-2 and TRBJ2-7; no reliable D call. This CDR3 region has 13 residues. Germline V gives CDR1 WSHSY, CDR2 SAAADI. The V end was cut by 4 bases, the J end by 3 bases, with 10 bases between. CDR3: CASSGSPGYEQYF. CDR3 nucleotide sequence: TGCGCCAGCAGTGGGTCACCGGGCTACGAGCAGTACTTC.

This clonotype appeared a few times. The chain has TRBV7-8 and TRBJ2-1; D remains ambiguous. V lost 6 bases and J 7 bases, leaving 13 bases between the germline ends. This CDR3 is built from 13 residues. CDR1 and CDR2 (germline): SGHVS, FQNEAQ. CDR3 sequence reads: CASSITTGNEQFF. In nucleotides, the CDR3 is TGTGCCAGCAGTATCACCACCGGGAATGAGCAGTTCTTC. Using reference TRBV7-8 and TRBJ2-1 for the parts outside the CDR3, the full variable domain is GAGVSQSPRYKVAKRGQDVALRCDPISGHVSLFWYQQALGQGPEFLTYFQNEAQLDKSGLPSDRFFAERPEGSVSTLKIQRTQQEDSAVYLCASSITTGNEQFFGPGTRLTVL.

In its sample, this clonotype was seen a few times. The V gene is TRBV4-3, the J gene TRBJ1-1; TRBD1 matches at 8 bases. The CDR3 is made up of 17 amino acids. Germline V gives CDR1 LGHNA, CDR2 YSLEER. Trimming took 4 bases from V and 1 from J; bases not matched to a gene: 11. As DNA, the CDR3 is TGCGCCAGCAGCCCATCCCTCCATGGACAGGGGAACACTGAAGCTTTCTTT. The encoded protein is CASSPSLHGQGNTEAFF.

J is TRBJ1-2 and V is TRBV5-1, with 7 bases that match TRBD1. In germline, CDR1 is SGHRS, CDR2 YFSETQ. The CDR3 is 15 residues long. J lost 3 bases, V lost 3 bases, and 8 bases had no gene match. The CDR3 DNA follows: TGCGCCAGCAGCTACAACGCTGGGACAGACTATGGCTACACCTTC. Translated: CASSYNAGTDYGYTF.

There are many counts of this clonotype. The chain has TRBV18 and TRBJ2-1; D ambiguous. The CDR3 sequence is 14 residues long. In germline, CDR1 is KGHSH, CDR2 LQKENI. V was clipped by 1 base and J by 7 bases, with 11 bases between them. This CDR3 reads CASSPLIGRNEQFF. CDR3 in DNA: TGTGCCAGCTCACCACTTATAGGGCGTAATGAGCAGTTCTTC.

This rearrangement joins TRBV13 to TRBJ2-6; D remains unclear. CDR1 is PRHDT and CDR2 is FYEKMQ in the germline V gene (reference sequence). V shed 5 bases and J shed 1 base, with 9 bases lying between them. This CDR3 is 15 amino acids long. The CDR3 sequence: CASSLTDSGANVLTF. CDR3 nucleotide sequence: TGTGCCAGCAGCCTCACGGATTCTGGGGCCAACGTCCTGACTTTC.

This CDR3 reads CASSYGAKGDTQYF. The CDR3 DNA sequence: TGTGCCAGCAGCTACGGTGCGAAGGGAGATACGCAGTATTTT. The chain has TRBV11-1 and TRBJ2-3; no reliable D call. The length of the CDR3 is 14 residues. CDR1 SGHAT and CDR2 FQDESV come from the germline V gene (reference sequence). V gave up 4 bases and J gave up 5 bases, with 13 bases separating them. The full variable domain, rest sourced from reference TRBV11-1 and TRBJ2-3, is EAEVAQSPRYKITEKSQAVAFWCDPISGHATLYWYRQILGQGPELLVQFQDESVVDDSQLPKDRFSAERLKGVDSTLKIQPAELGDSAMYLCASSYGAKGDTQYFGPGTRLTVL.

This clonotype was picked up many times. This chain connects TRBV19 to TRBJ2-1; 7 nucleotides match TRBD2. The germline CDR1 and CDR2 sequences are LNHDA and SQIVND (reference sequence). This CDR3 is built from 21 residues. V shed 3 bases and J 0 bases; nucleotides not matched to a gene: 20. In nucleotides, the CDR3 is TGTGCCAGTAGTATTCAACCGACACCCCCTGAACTAGCGAGCTCCTACAATGAGCAGTTCTTC. Translated, it gives CASSIQPTPPELASSYNEQFF.

The J gene is TRBJ1-2, the V gene TRBV20-1; TRBD1 matches at 7 bases. CDR3 length equals 12 residues. Trimming removed 4 bases from V and 7 bases from J; junction bases left unmatched: 6. Germline CDR1 is DFQATT and CDR2 is SNEGSKA (reference sequence). CDR3 sequence: CSATAQGIGYTF. The CDR3 coding sequence is TGCAGTGCTACCGCACAGGGGATTGGCTACACCTTC.